This TCR beta chain was obtained from a study of blood T cell repertoires in COVID-19. The overall study: The United States, Italy and Spain were the sources of the acute and convalescent COVID-19 samples. The cDNA or gDNA used as material had been derived from T cells, B-cell-depleted T cells, or PBMCs.

Germline CDR1 and CDR2: SQVTM and ANQGSEA. V lost 6 bases to trimming and J lost 7 bases, with 16 bases between them. The CDR3 is made up of 13 amino acids. As processed by the authors: Estimates of nucleated cell counts were drawn from the amplification of reference gene primers. Profiling relied on immunoSEQ multiplex PCR, and the TCRdb table lists in-frame clones only, not all of them. V and J calls and clone size are those listed in that table; D and trimming were worked out from the DNA. The sample records 190,000 or so clones, roughly 88% being singletons. The V and J genes are TRBV29-1 and TRBJ2-1, with D perhaps TRBD2 (6 bases). Sequenced material: peripheral blood. The TCR sequence derives from a woman in her twenties or thirties with acute or convalescent COVID-19. CDR3 loop: CSVWVGGRNEQFF. CDR3 DNA sequence: TGCAGCGTGTGGGTGGGGGGTAGAAATGAGCAGTTCTTC.